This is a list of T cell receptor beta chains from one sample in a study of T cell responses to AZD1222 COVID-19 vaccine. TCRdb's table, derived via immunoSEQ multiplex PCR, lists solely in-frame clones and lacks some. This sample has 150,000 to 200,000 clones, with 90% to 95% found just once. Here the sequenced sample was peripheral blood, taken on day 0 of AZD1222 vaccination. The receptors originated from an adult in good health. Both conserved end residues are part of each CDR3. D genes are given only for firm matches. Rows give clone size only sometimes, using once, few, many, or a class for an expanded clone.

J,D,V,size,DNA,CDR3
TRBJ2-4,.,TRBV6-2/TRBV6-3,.,TGTGCCAGCAGTTACACCCCCCTAGAGTGGTACTTC,CASSYTPLEWYF
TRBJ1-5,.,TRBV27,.,TGTGCCAGCAGTTTATTGGGGAGCAATCAGCCCCAGCATTTT,CASSLLGSNQPQHF
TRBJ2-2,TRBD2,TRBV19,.,TGTGCCAGTAGTGAGACTAGCGTGAACACCGGGGAGCTGTTTTTT,CASSETSVNTGELFF
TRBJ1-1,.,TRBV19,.,TGTGCCAGTAGTCCCGACAGTTATGAAGCTTTCTTT,CASSPDSYEAFF
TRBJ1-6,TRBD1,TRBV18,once,TGTGCCAGCTCGAACCGGGACAGGGGTTCACCCCTCCACTTT,CASSNRDRGSPLHF
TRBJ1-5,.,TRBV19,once,TGTGCCAGTAGTATCATCCAGGGGTACAATCAGCCCCAGCATTTT,CASSIIQGYNQPQHF
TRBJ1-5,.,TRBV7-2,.,TGTGCCAGCACGGGTGGGCAGGGCGGCAATCAGCCCCAGCATTTT,CASTGGQGGNQPQHF
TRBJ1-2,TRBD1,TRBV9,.,TGTGCCAGCAGCGTCCGACAGGGTAGCTACACCTTC,CASSVRQGSYTF
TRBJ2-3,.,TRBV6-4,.,TGTGCCAGCAGTGAGGCCAGGGGAAACACAGATACGCAGTATTTT,CASSEARGNTDTQYF
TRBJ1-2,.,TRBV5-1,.,TGCGCCAGCAGCTTGGTCATTCAGGGACCCGATGGCTACACCTTC,CASSLVIQGPDGYTF
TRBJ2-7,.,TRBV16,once,TGTGCCAGCAGCCAATCCGTAGCGGCCTACGAGCAGTACTTC,CASSQSVAAYEQYF
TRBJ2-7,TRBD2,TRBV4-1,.,TGCGCCAGCAGCCAAGAACAGCGGGAAGTCGCCGAGCAGTACTTC,CASSQEQREVAEQYF
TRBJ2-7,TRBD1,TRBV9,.,TGTGCCAGCAGCGTTGGGCAGGGGGCAAGCTACGAGCAGTACTTC,CASSVGQGASYEQYF
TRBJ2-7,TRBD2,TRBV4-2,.,TGTGCCAGCAGTCCTGCGTACGGGGGGGAGCAGTACTTC,CASSPAYGGEQYF
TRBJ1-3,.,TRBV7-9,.,TGTGCCAGCAGCTTAGCGAGACCTGTCGCCATATATTTT,CASSLARPVAIYF
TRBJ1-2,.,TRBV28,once,TGTGCCAGCAGTTTTCTCCAGGGAGGCTACACCTTC,CASSFLQGGYTF
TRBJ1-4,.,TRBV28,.,TGTGCCAGCAGTTTGGCGGGGCTAGGAGAAAAACTGTTTTTT,CASSLAGLGEKLFF
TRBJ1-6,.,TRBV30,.,TGTGCCTGGATCCCTACAGGAAACTCCTATAATTCACCCCTCCACTTT,CAWIPTGNSYNSPLHF
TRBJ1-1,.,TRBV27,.,TGTGCCAGCCAATCGATCATGAACACTGAAGCTTTCTTT,CASQSIMNTEAFF
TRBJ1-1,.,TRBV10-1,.,TGCGCCAGCAGTGCTGTGAGAAACACTGAAGCTTTCTTT,CASSAVRNTEAFF
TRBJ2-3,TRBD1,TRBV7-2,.,TGTGCCAGCAGCTTCTCAGGGGGTTTCGGCACAGATACGCAGTATTTT,CASSFSGGFGTDTQYF
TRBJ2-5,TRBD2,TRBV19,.,TGTGCCAGTAGTATAGGCGCTAGCGGGAGGGAGACCCAGTACTTC,CASSIGASGRETQYF
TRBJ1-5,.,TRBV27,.,TGTGCCAGCAGTCTCAGACAGCATAGCAATCAGCCCCAGCATTTT,CASSLRQHSNQPQHF
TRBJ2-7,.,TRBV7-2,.,TGTGCCAGCAGCCGTGGACAAAGCAGCTACGAGCAGTACTTC,CASSRGQSSYEQYF
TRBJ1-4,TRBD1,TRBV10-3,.,TGTGCCACAACAGGGGGCTGGGGTGAAAAACTGTTTTTT,CATTGGWGEKLFF
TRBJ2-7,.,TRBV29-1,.,TGCAGCGGAGGACAAACGGGACTGCCTTACGAGCAGTACTTC,CSGGQTGLPYEQYF
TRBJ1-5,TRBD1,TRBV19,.,TGTGCCAGTAGACTAAGACAGGGGTCCCCTCAGCCCCAGCATTTT,CASRLRQGSPQPQHF
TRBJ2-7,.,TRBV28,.,TGTGCCAGCAGTTTACAGGACTACGAGCAGTACTTC,CASSLQDYEQYF
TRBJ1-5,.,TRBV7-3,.,TGTGCCAGCAGCTTGCGGCCCGGTCAGCCCCAGCATTTT,CASSLRPGQPQHF
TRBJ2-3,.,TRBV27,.,TGTGCCAGCCGGATCGGTACAGTTTACACAGATACGCAGTATTTT,CASRIGTVYTDTQYF
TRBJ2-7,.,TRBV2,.,TGTGCCAGCAGTCCTAGGGGGGTACTCGAGCAGTACTTC,CASSPRGVLEQYF
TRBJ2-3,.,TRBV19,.,TGTGCCAGTAGTCTCGGACTCCGCACAGATACGCAGTATTTT,CASSLGLRTDTQYF
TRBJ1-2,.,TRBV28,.,TGTGCCAGCAGTTTATACCATGGCTACACCTTC,CASSLYHGYTF
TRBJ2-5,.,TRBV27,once,TGTGCCAGCAGTCCGGAGGGGGAGACCCAGTACTTC,CASSPEGETQYF